This T cell receptor (beta chain) is drawn from a study of T-cell reconstitution after alpha-beta-depleted transplantation in children. Germline V CDR1 and CDR2: SGDLS, YYNGEE. The CDR3 has 16 residues. The library targeted TCRbeta and was prepared with unique molecular identifiers. TCRdb re-called the PCR reads with MiXCR, one entry per CDR3 protein. The sample lists 110,000 or so distinct CDR3 sequences, approximately 6.4% seen once, with 20% to 25% in the top ten. As concerns this clonotype: Compared with germline, one end of the junction differs, possibly owing to a read error.

The material sequenced was PBMCs, mostly from graft donor cells, taken 360 days after TCRalphabeta/CD19-depleted stem cell transplant. The TCR sequence derives from a male patient between 2 and 15 years old who had a stem cell transplant for acute lymphoblastic leukemia, so the T cells may come from the graft donor. V gene TRBV9 combines with J gene TRBJ2-2; D possibly corresponds to TRBD1 (6 bases). The CDR3 DNA is TGTGCCAGCAGCGTAGTCCAGGGGTCTTACACCGTGGAGCTGTTTTTT. As protein: CASSVVQGSYTVELFF.